This is a list of T cell receptor beta chains from one sample in a study of blood T cells in healthy people across ages. TCRdb itself ran the 5' RACE reads through MiXCR, one entry per CDR3 protein. The repertoire holds some 1 million distinct CDR3 sequences, with more than 35% as singletons. Sequencing was carried out using blood. These receptor sequences come from a woman aged 60-75 years in good health. CDR3s include the opening cysteine and the closing phenylalanine or tryptophan. Fields, in order: V gene, clone size, D gene, J gene, CDR3 DNA, CDR3 protein. A D gene is named only where the DNA matches it firmly. Not all rows give a size; the values are once, few, many and, for expanded clones, a class.

TRBV10-3	-	-	TRBJ1-2	TGTGCCATCAGTGCGTCGACGGCGGGCGGCTATGGCTACACCTTC	CAISASTAGGYGYTF
TRBV29-1	few	-	TRBJ1-2	TGCAGCGTTGGGCCTGGGGTCTTGGACTATGGCTACACCTTC	CSVGPGVLDYGYTF
TRBV20-1	-	TRBD2	TRBJ2-1	TGCAGTGCTCTAGCGGGAGGGATAGGCAATGAGCAGTTCTTC	CSALAGGIGNEQFF
TRBV12-5	-	TRBD1	TRBJ2-3	TGTGCTAGTGGTAGACAGGGGGCGGGCACAGATACGCAGTATTTT	CASGRQGAGTDTQYF
TRBV20-1	once	TRBD2	TRBJ2-5	TGCAGTGCTAGTCCCGATGCGGCGGGAGGTCCCTCAGGGACCCAGTACTTC	CSASPDAAGGPSGTQYF
TRBV27	many	-	TRBJ2-5	TGTGCCAGCAGCCCTCCCGGTGGGGGAGAGACCCAGTACTTC	CASSPPGGGETQYF
TRBV6-2/TRBV6-3	-	-	TRBJ2-1	TGCGCCAGCAGCTTATACGGAGCGAGCTCCTACAATGAGCAGTTCTTC	CASSLYGASSYNEQFF
TRBV20-1	few	TRBD2	TRBJ2-1	TGCAGTGCGGACCTAGCGGGACTATACAATGAGCAGTTCTTC	CSADLAGLYNEQFF
TRBV5-1	-	-	TRBJ2-5	TGCGCCAGCAGCTTGGAGGGTGTGGGAAGGGAGCAGTACTTC	CASSLEGVGREQYF
TRBV20-1	-	TRBD2	TRBJ2-3	TGCAGGCCCGGGGAGGGTACGCTGCGGACAGATACGCAGTATTTT	CRPGEGTLRTDTQYF
TRBV9	many	-	TRBJ2-7	TGTGCCAGCAGCGTCGTAGCACTGTCCTCCGAGCAGTACTTC	CASSVVALSSEQYF
TRBV12-3/TRBV12-4	-	TRBD2	TRBJ2-1	TGTGCCAGCAGTCGACTAGCGGGATCCTATGAGCAGTTCTTC	CASSRLAGSYEQFF
TRBV29-1	-	-	TRBJ1-1	TGCAGCGTTGGGGTAGGACGGGGAGGGACTGAAGCTTTCTTT	CSVGVGRGGTEAFF
TRBV6-5	few	TRBD2	TRBJ2-5	TGTGCCAGCAGTACCTTGGGACTAGCGGAAGAGACCCAGTACTTC	CASSTLGLAEETQYF
TRBV28	-	TRBD2	TRBJ2-7	TGTGCCAGCAGTTTGGCCGCAGCGGGAGCCCACGAGCAGTACTTC	CASSLAAAGAHEQYF
TRBV7-2	-	TRBD2	TRBJ2-2	TGTGCCAGCAGCTCGACGCCGGGACTAGGCCCTGGGGAGCTGTTTTTT	CASSSTPGLGPGELFF
TRBV7-9	-	TRBD1	TRBJ2-7	TGTGCCAGCAGCTTAGGGGACAGGACAGGAGCATACGAGCAGTACTTC	CASSLGDRTGAYEQYF
TRBV11-2	few	TRBD1	TRBJ2-7	TGTGCCAGCAGCTTCGGACAGGGTCGTTCCTACGAGCAGTACTTC	CASSFGQGRSYEQYF
TRBV27	-	-	TRBJ2-1	TGTGCCAGCAGTTTTTTCTCGGAGCAGTTCTTC	CASSFFSEQFF
TRBV20-1	-	TRBD2	TRBJ2-7	TGCAGTGCTAGGGGACTAGCGGGAGGAGGCCCGGTTCAAGAGACCCCGTACTTC	CSARGLAGGGPVQETPYF
TRBV11-2	few	TRBD2	TRBJ2-3	TGTGCCAGCAGCTTACCCGGTCTACTAGCGGAAGCCGCTCTGAGCACAGATACGCAGTATTTT	CASSLPGLLAEAALSTDTQYF
TRBV18	-	TRBD1	TRBJ2-5	TGTGCCAGCTCACCATTTTCTCCAGGGGGCTTGCGGGAGACCCAGTACTTC	CASSPFSPGGLRETQYF
TRBV20-1	-	TRBD2	TRBJ2-7	TGCAGTGCTTATCGGACTAGCGGCTCCTACGAGCAGTACTTC	CSAYRTSGSYEQYF
TRBV7-2	few	-	TRBJ2-5	TGTGCCAGCAGCTTAACCCCGTCAGAGACCCAGTACTTC	CASSLTPSETQYF
TRBV28	-	TRBD1	TRBJ2-7	TGTGCCAGCAGTTTCCCCACTACCCCGGGACAGGGAAACTACGAGCAGTACTTC	CASSFPTTPGQGNYEQYF
TRBV20-1	-	-	TRBJ2-5	TGCAGTGCCCCCCTGGCCAGGCCCGCAGAGACCCAGTACTTC	CSAPLARPAETQYF
TRBV20-1	few	-	TRBJ2-7	TGCAGTGCTAGTCAGGTCATTGCCTACGAGCAGTACTTC	CSASQVIAYEQYF
TRBV20-1	-	TRBD1	TRBJ1-5	TGCAGTGCTAGTATACCCCAAACGGCAGGGGGGGATCAGCCCCAGCATTTT	CSASIPQTAGGDQPQHF
TRBV30	-	TRBD2	TRBJ2-7	TGTGCCTGGAGACCCACTAGCGGGAGCGTCTACGAGCAGTACTTC	CAWRPTSGSVYEQYF
TRBV7-9	many	-	TRBJ2-7	TGTGCCAGCAGCTTAGTTGGGGCCTACGAGCAGTACTTC	CASSLVGAYEQYF
TRBV20-1	few	-	TRBJ2-7	TGCAGTGCTAGAGCGGTTAGCTCCTACGAGCAGTACTTC	CSARAVSSYEQYF
TRBV6-5	-	TRBD1	TRBJ2-1	TGTGCCAGCAGTTACGATTTTACAGGGGGCTACTACAATGAGCAGTTCTTC	CASSYDFTGGYYNEQFF
TRBV7-3	-	TRBD2	TRBJ2-1	TGTGCCAGCAGCCCAGGGACTAGCGGGGCATTTTACAATGAGCAGTTCTTC	CASSPGTSGAFYNEQFF
TRBV9	-	-	TRBJ2-3	TGTGCCAGCAGCGCCGGGGACACTACAGATACGCAGTATTTT	CASSAGDTTDTQYF
TRBV12-3/TRBV12-4	many	-	TRBJ2-7	TGTGCCAGCAGTTCGAGGCGGGACACCCCGGTGCAGTACTTC	CASSSRRDTPVQYF
TRBV29-1	-	-	TRBJ2-1	TGCAGCGTTGAGGCAGGGAGCTCCTACAATGAGCAGTTCTTC	CSVEAGSSYNEQFF
TRBV6-5	-	-	TRBJ2-1	TGTGCCAGCAGTTACTCGTTGCTGGCCCCTAGGGATGAGCAGTTCTTC	CASSYSLLAPRDEQFF
TRBV29-1	many	TRBD1	TRBJ2-5	TGCAGCGTTCTAGACGACAGGGTTGGGGAGACCCAGTACTTC	CSVLDDRVGETQYF
TRBV29-1	-	TRBD2	TRBJ2-3	TGCAGCGTTGCATGGATCAGCGGGAGGGAGGGAAATACGCAGTATTTT	CSVAWISGREGNTQYF
TRBV11-2	-	TRBD2	TRBJ2-5	TGTGCCAGCAGATCGACTAGCGGGAGGGCCGGCAGAGGGACCCAGTACTTC	CASRSTSGRAGRGTQYF
TRBV2	-	-	TRBJ2-1	TGTGCCAGCAGTGGAGTTGGAGGGGGAGGGAGCTCCTACAATGAGCAGTTCTTC	CASSGVGGGGSSYNEQFF
TRBV27	-	-	TRBJ1-6	TGTGCCAGCAGGGGCGGGGCCCATTCACCCCTCCACTTT	CASRGGAHSPLHF
TRBV5-1	-	TRBD1	TRBJ2-7	TGCGCCAGCAAAGGCAGCTCCGGGACAGCCTCTCTCGAGCAGTACTTC	CASKGSSGTASLEQYF
TRBV10-1	-	TRBD2	TRBJ2-5	TGCACCCGACTAGCGGCTCAAGAGACCCAGTACTTC	CTRLAAQETQYF
TRBV7-9	many	-	TRBJ2-7	TGCGCCAGCAGCTTGGTGGGGAACTACGAGCAGTACTTC	CASSLVGNYEQYF
TRBV6-1	few	TRBD2	TRBJ2-3	TGTGCCAGCAGGCCCCGTTTGGATAGCGGGGGTAGCACAGATACGCAGTATTTT	CASRPRLDSGGSTDTQYF
TRBV5-1	-	TRBD2	TRBJ2-1	TGCGCCAGCAGCATAACTAGCGTCCCTGAGCAGTTCTTC	CASSITSVPEQFF
TRBV11-3	once	TRBD2	TRBJ2-1	TGTGCCAGCAGCTCCGGAGGGGCCAGCGGGAGAAACAATGAGCAGTTCTTC	CASSSGGASGRNNEQFF
TRBV12-3/TRBV12-4	-	-	TRBJ2-7	TGTGCCAGCAGTTTAGAATACTGGTTAGACGAGCAGTACTTC	CASSLEYWLDEQYF
TRBV10-3	-	TRBD2	TRBJ2-7	TGTGCCATCAGTGCGGGGGAGGGTGGCTACGAGCAGTACTTC	CAISAGEGGYEQYF
TRBV7-9	-	-	TRBJ2-3	TGTGCCAGCAGCTTACACAGGGCCGACACGGATACGCAGTATTTT	CASSLHRADTDTQYF
TRBV7-9	few	-	TRBJ2-1	TGTGCCAGCAGCCCCCTCCCCACTCCTGGGGCTAGACCCTACAATGAGCAGTTCTTC	CASSPLPTPGARPYNEQFF
TRBV29-1	-	-	TRBJ1-2	TGCAGCGGGGCGGCGGGGCTTAACTATGGCTACACCTTC	CSGAAGLNYGYTF
TRBV5-1	-	-	TRBJ2-1	TGCGCCAGCTGTCCGGTGACTAGTGGTGTCAATGAGCAGTTCTTC	CASCPVTSGVNEQFF
TRBV7-6	-	-	TRBJ2-3	TGTGCCAGCAGCGCACAGCCGGAACAACGCTCGGGTACGCAGTATTTT	CASSAQPEQRSGTQYF
TRBV4-1	-	TRBD2	TRBJ2-7	TGCGCCAGCAGCCAACTACGGACTAGCGGGGCCTACGAGCAGTACTTC	CASSQLRTSGAYEQYF
TRBV5-1	-	-	TRBJ1-2	TGCGCCAGCAGCCCTAGGGGAGATTCCGTTAACTATGGCTACACCTTC	CASSPRGDSVNYGYTF
TRBV4-2	few	TRBD2	TRBJ2-7	TGTGCCAGCAGCCAAACCACTAGCGGGAGCTCCTACGAGCAGTACTTC	CASSQTTSGSSYEQYF